The 6 T cell receptor beta chains below all came from one sample that was sequenced in a study of tumor-infiltrating lymphocytes in primary liver carcinoma. A primer matching the constant region was used to make TCR beta cDNA from approximately 520 ng of total RNA. Generation of the TCR beta libraries relied on three nested multiplex PCR rounds using slightly modified ARM-PCR. Running around 9 cycles apiece, the first two PCR rounds relied on TRBV1-TRBV30 forward primers together with a C-beta reverse primer. TCRdb processed the multiplex PCR reads anew with MiXCR; each CDR3 protein has one entry. The sample yields almost 200,000 distinct CDR3 sequences, around three fifths seen once. Alongside blood RNA obtained from unsorted whole blood, germline DNA was also extracted. The specimen was peripheral blood. These receptors were collected from a woman aged 55-70 years with primary liver carcinoma and hepatitis B virus infection.

This clonotype turned up a few times. The chain carries TRBV29-1 and TRBJ2-7; 7 bases align to TRBD2. The germline V gene encodes CDR1 SQVTM and CDR2 ANQGSEA. There are 14 residues in the CDR3. V shed 2 bases and J 3 bases; nucleotides not matched to a gene: 7. CDR3 nucleotides: TGCAGCGTTGAACCGGGTGGGGGGGTCTACGAGCAGTACTTC. The encoded protein is CSVEPGGGVYEQYF.

For this clonotype: A much larger clone lies one base from this, so it may be a read error. The chain couples TRBV12-3 or TRBV12-4 to TRBJ2-7; perhaps D is TRBD1 or TRBD2 (6 bases each). The V and J ends lost 3 bases and 3 bases respectively, with 12 bases between them. This CDR3 spans 14 amino acids. The DNA for the CDR3 is TGTGCCAGCAGTTTGGGAGGACAGCACTACGAGCAGTACTTC. It encodes CASSLGGQHYEQYF.

As to this clonotype: In this CDR3 the conserved last residue, phenylalanine or tryptophan, is missing, so a read error is likely. This chain uses TRBV11-2 with TRBJ2-1, with TRBD2 identical over 8 bases. The CDR3 is made up of 14 amino acids. CDR1 is SGHAT, CDR2 FQNNGV, per germline. The CDR3 sequence: CATSLGRGGSEQFL. In DNA form, the CDR3 reads TGTGCCACCAGCTTAGGACGCGGGGGGAGTGAGCAGTTCTTA.

Of note for this clonotype: No conserved phenylalanine or tryptophan is present at the end of the CDR3, so a read error is the likely explanation. The rearrangement joins TRBV11-3 to TRBJ1-1; 7 nucleotides agree with TRBD1. This CDR3 has 15 residues. Germline CDR1 reads SGHNT; CDR2 reads YENEEA. V lost 1 base and J lost 7; bases outside the gene matches: 9. This CDR3 reads CASSLGDSRGIEAFL. CDR3 nucleotide sequence: TGTGCCAGCAGCTTAGGGGACAGCCGCGGCATTGAAGCTTTCCTT.

This clonotype has a handful of counts. CDR3 protein: CASSLGLAGPNTGELFF. CDR3 nucleotides: TGTGCCAGCAGCTTAGGACTAGCGGGCCCGAACACCGGGGAGCTGTTTTTT. The V gene is TRBV7-8, the J gene TRBJ2-2, with 10 bases that match TRBD2. Germline V lookup: CDR1 SGHVS, CDR2 FQNEAQ. The CDR3 loop spans 17 amino acids. V was clipped by 1 base and J by 0 bases; unmatched bases: 2.

Concerning this clonotype itself: This clone may be a read error of a much larger clone one base away. V is TRBV12-5 and J is TRBJ2-4; weak D call: TRBD1 (5 bases). CDR3 length: 13 residues. CDR1 and CDR2 (germline): LGHNT, FRNRAP. With 8 bases removed from V and 2 bases from J, the gap between germline ends came to 10 bases. The CDR3 sequence: CASRGPSKNIQYF. The CDR3 DNA is TGTGCTAGTAGGGGCCCTTCCAAAAACATTCAGTACTTC.